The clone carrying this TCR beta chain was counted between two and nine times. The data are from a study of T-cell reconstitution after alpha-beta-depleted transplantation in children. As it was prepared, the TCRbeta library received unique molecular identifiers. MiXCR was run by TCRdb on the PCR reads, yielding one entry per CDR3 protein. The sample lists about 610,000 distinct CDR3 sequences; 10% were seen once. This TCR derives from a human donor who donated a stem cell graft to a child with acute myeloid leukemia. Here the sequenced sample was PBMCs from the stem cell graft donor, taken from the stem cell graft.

The CDR3 DNA sequence: TGTGCCAGTAGTCTGGACTCAGCGAGCACAGATACGCAGTATTTT. As protein: CASSLDSASTDTQYF. This rearrangement joins TRBV19 to TRBJ2-3; tentative D call: TRBD2 (5 bases). Per germline, CDR1 LNHDA and CDR2 SQIVND (reference sequence). CDR3 size: 15 residues. V lost 5 bases, J lost 0 bases, and 12 bases lay in between. The variable domain in full, with the rest retrieved from reference TRBV19 and TRBJ2-3, is DGGITQSPKYLFRKEGQNVTLSCEQNLNHDAMYWYRQDPGQGLRLIYYSQIVNDFQKGDIAEGYSVSREKKESFPLTVTSAQKNPTAFYLCASSLDSASTDTQYFGPGTRLTVL.